The rows below give T cell receptor beta chains drawn from one sample of a study of PD-1 blockade in classical Hodgkin lymphoma. Assay used: immunoSEQ multiplex PCR; TCRdb lists only in-frame clones, some missing. Of about 93,000 clones in the sample, 78% were seen once. Here the sequenced sample was peripheral blood mononuclear cells (PBMCs), taken before the fourth cycle of nivolumab. Receptors originate from a human donor with classical Hodgkin lymphoma. Both conserved end residues are part of each CDR3. The D gene is left open where the match is weak. For some rows the clone size is stated as once, few or many, or as a class when expanded; others skip it.

>.|.|TRBJ2-1|TRBV11-3
TGTGCCAGCAGCCAAACGGCCTTAGGGTACAATGAGCAGTTCTTC
CASSQTALGYNEQFF
>.|.|TRBJ1-1|TRBV18
TGTGCCAGCTCACCAGAGTGGCAGGCGCTACAAGCTTTCTTT
CASSPEWQALQAFF
>TRBD2|.|TRBJ2-3|TRBV2
TGTGCCTCAGCCCGCGGGGGGGCTACAGATACGCAGTATTTT
CASARGGATDTQYF
>TRBD2|.|TRBJ2-5|TRBV7-9
TGTGCCAGCAGCCAAGGACTAGCGGGGGGGCAAGAGACCCAGTACTTC
CASSQGLAGGQETQYF
>.|.|TRBJ1-3|TRBV19
TGTGCCAGTAGGCCGGGTTTCTCTGGAAACACCATATATTTT
CASRPGFSGNTIYF
>.|.|TRBJ2-4|TRBV6-4
TGTGCCAGCAGTGCTTGGTCGGGGCAAAACATTCAGTACTTC
CASSAWSGQNIQYF
>.|few|TRBJ1-1|TRBV10-2
TGCGCCAGCAGTGAGCGCATGACAGGTGAAGCTTTCTTT
CASSERMTGEAFF
>.|.|TRBJ1-4|TRBV20-1
TGCAGTGCTAGGGGGGTGGAAAAACTGTTTTTT
CSARGVEKLFF
>.|.|TRBJ1-2|TRBV10-3
TGTGCCATCAGTGAGCCGACAGCCCATGGCTACACCTTC
CAISEPTAHGYTF
>TRBD2|.|TRBJ2-3|TRBV4-3
TGCGCCAGCAGCCAAGATTGGGCTAGCGGGAGAGTGACAGATACGCAGTATTTT
CASSQDWASGRVTDTQYF
>.|.|TRBJ1-1|TRBV28
TGTGCCAGCAGTTCTGGTGACAGTGAAGCTTTCTTT
CASSSGDSEAFF
>.|.|TRBJ1-2|TRBV21-1
TGTGCCAGCAGCAAAGACGTGAAGTTCGGACAGGGAAGGTATGGCTACACCTTC
CASSKDVKFGQGRYGYTF
>TRBD1|many|TRBJ1-2|TRBV10-3
TGTGCCATCAGTACGGACAGGGGTCGGGACTATGGCTACACCTTC
CAISTDRGRDYGYTF
>.|.|TRBJ2-7|TRBV10-3
TGTGCCACTACTCAGGGTTTCGAGCAGTACTTC
CATTQGFEQYF
>TRBD2|.|TRBJ2-3|TRBV29-1
TGCAGCGCAAGCGGGAGGGTCACAGATACGCAGTATTTT
CSASGRVTDTQYF
>.|once|TRBJ2-7|TRBV2
TGTGCCAGCAGTTACGATGGGGGCACCTACGAGCAGTACTTC
CASSYDGGTYEQYF
>.|.|TRBJ2-3|TRBV9
TGTGCCAGCAGCCTAGAAGGGGACACAGATACGCAGTATTTT
CASSLEGDTDTQYF
>.|.|TRBJ2-2|TRBV5-1
TGCGCCAGCAGCTTGGAGGGGCCCCCGAACACCGGGGAGCTGTTTTTT
CASSLEGPPNTGELFF
>.|.|TRBJ1-5|TRBV27
TGTGCCAGCAGCTCCCGTTGGCAGGGAATTCAGCCCCAGCATTTT
CASSSRWQGIQPQHF
>TRBD2|.|TRBJ2-3|TRBV19
TGTGCCAGTACCCCACCTAGCGGGTGGGGCACAGATACGCAGTATTTT
CASTPPSGWGTDTQYF
>TRBD2|.|TRBJ2-2|TRBV9
TGTGCCAGCAGCCCCCACCGGGGGGTATACGGGGGTAAGACCGGGGAGCTGTTTTTT
CASSPHRGVYGGKTGELFF
>TRBD1|.|TRBJ2-3|TRBV25-1
TGTGCCAGCAGTGGAACAGGGGTTGGAACAGATACGCAGTATTTT
CASSGTGVGTDTQYF
>.|.|TRBJ1-3|TRBV19
TGTGCCAGTAGTGCCGCCGGGACACGAGGAAACACCATATATTTT
CASSAAGTRGNTIYF
>TRBD1|.|TRBJ1-5|TRBV18
TGTGCCAGCTCACCCGGGACAGGGGGGAATAGCAATCAGCCCCAGCATTTT
CASSPGTGGNSNQPQHF
>TRBD2|.|TRBJ2-3|TRBV7-3
TGTGCCAGCAGCTCAACTAGCGGGGTTACAGATACGCAGTATTTT
CASSSTSGVTDTQYF
>.|.|TRBJ1-1|TRBV19
TGTGCCAGTAGTATAGAGGGGGGAAGAGGCAGGGGCTACACTGAAGCTTTCTTT
CASSIEGGRGRGYTEAFF
>TRBD2|.|TRBJ2-1|TRBV15
TGTGCCACCAGCAGAGGGACTAGCGGGAGGAGAATCGGCAATGAGCAGTTCTTC
CATSRGTSGRRIGNEQFF
>TRBD1|.|TRBJ1-1|TRBV27
TGTGCCAGCAAACCTGGGGGACAGGGAGGTCGGGGAATGAACACTGAAGCTTTCTTT
CASKPGGQGGRGMNTEAFF
>.|.|TRBJ1-2|TRBV7-9
TGTGCCAGCAGCGCCAGGGACCCTGCTAACTATGGCTACACCTTC
CASSARDPANYGYTF
>TRBD1|.|TRBJ1-5|TRBV19
TGTGCCAGTAGTATGGACAGGGGGATGCATCAGCCCCAGCATTTT
CASSMDRGMHQPQHF
>TRBD1|.|TRBJ1-4|TRBV7-6
TGTGCCAGCAGCTTAGCGCACAGGGGACGGGGTGAAAAACTGTTTTTT
CASSLAHRGRGEKLFF
>.|once|TRBJ2-3|TRBV6-4
TGTGCCAGCAGCCCTGGGGGAAAGAGCACAGATACGCAGTATTTT
CASSPGGKSTDTQYF
>TRBD2|.|TRBJ2-2|TRBV2
TGTGCCAGCAGGACAGCGGGGGGGCCGACCGGGGAGCTGTTTTTT
CASRTAGGPTGELFF
>TRBD2|.|TRBJ2-3|TRBV4-3
TGCGCCAGCAGCCATTACTATTCCCGACTAGCGGGCGACACAGATACGCAGTATTTT
CASSHYYSRLAGDTDTQYF
>TRBD2|.|TRBJ2-3|TRBV10-3
TGTGCCATCAGTGAGACGGCTAGCGGGGGGCACACAGATACGCAGTATTTT
CAISETASGGHTDTQYF
>.|.|TRBJ2-3|TRBV27
TGTGCCAGCAGCCTAACAGGGAACCTTGGGGATACGCAGTATTTT
CASSLTGNLGDTQYF
>TRBD1|.|TRBJ2-5|TRBV11-2
TGTGCCAGCAGCCTACAGACAGGGTCGGGACAAGAGACCCAGTACTTC
CASSLQTGSGQETQYF
>.|.|TRBJ1-3|TRBV5-4
TGTGCCAGCAGCTTGGTGGGGGATTCTGGAAACACCATATATTTT
CASSLVGDSGNTIYF
>TRBD1|.|TRBJ2-7|TRBV10-3
TGTGCCATCAGTAAGACAGGGGCTAGCTCCTACGAGCAGTACTTC
CAISKTGASSYEQYF
>.|.|TRBJ2-6|TRBV9
TGTGCCAGCAGCACTCATATCGGGACGCAGAACTCTGGGGCCAACGTCCTGACTTTC
CASSTHIGTQNSGANVLTF
>.|few|TRBJ2-1|TRBV14
TGTGCCAGCAGCCGTCCCAGGGGAGGGGAGCAGTTCTTC
CASSRPRGGEQFF
>TRBD2|.|TRBJ2-1|TRBV7-7
TGTGCTAGCAGTCGGCTAGCGGGGGGTTACAATGAGCAGTTCTTC
CASSRLAGGYNEQFF
>TRBD1|once|TRBJ2-1|TRBV28
TGTGCCAGCAGTTTATCAGGGGGTGGTGATGAGCAGTTCTTC
CASSLSGGGDEQFF
>.|few|TRBJ1-2|TRBV5-6
TGTGCCAGCAGCTCCGGGACCATCTCTGGCTACACCTTC
CASSSGTISGYTF
>TRBD2|.|TRBJ2-3|TRBV7-2
TGTGCCAGCAGCCCCTTAGCGGGGGGGGCCGATACGCAGTATTTT
CASSPLAGGADTQYF
>.|.|TRBJ2-7|TRBV5-1
TGCGCCAGCAGCTTGGAAGGCGGTTCCTACGAGCAGTACTTC
CASSLEGGSYEQYF
>TRBD1|.|TRBJ2-7|TRBV4-3
TGCGCCAGCAGCCAAGACGACAGGGGGGCCTACGAGCAGTACTTC
CASSQDDRGAYEQYF
>TRBD1|.|TRBJ1-4|TRBV7-9
TGTGCCAGCAGCTTAGGGACAGGGGATGAAAAACTGTTTTTT
CASSLGTGDEKLFF
>.|.|TRBJ2-7|TRBV6-1
TGTGCCAGCAGTGAAGTTGGCGAGCAGTACTTC
CASSEVGEQYF
>.|.|TRBJ1-5|TRBV18
TGTGCCAGCTCACCAGAGGGGGGCGGCAATCAGCCCCAGCATTTT
CASSPEGGGNQPQHF
>.|once|TRBJ2-5|TRBV27
TGTGCCAGCAGTTTAGGTGGGGGGGCGCAGACCCAGTACTTC
CASSLGGGAQTQYF
>.|.|TRBJ1-2|TRBV27
TGTGCCAGCAGTTTAACAGGGTTCAATGGCTACACCTTC
CASSLTGFNGYTF
>TRBD2|.|TRBJ2-7|TRBV6-1
TGTGCCAGCGGTCCTAGCGGGCTCTCCTACGAGCAGTACTTC
CASGPSGLSYEQYF
>TRBD2|.|TRBJ2-5|TRBV10-3
TGTGCCATCAGTGAGTCGTTCTCGAGTAGCGGGGGGCAAGAGACCCAGTACTTC
CAISESFSSSGGQETQYF
>TRBD2|.|TRBJ2-1|TRBV27
TGTGCCAGCTCAACCCGAAGACTAGCGGGAAATGAGCAGTTCTTC
CASSTRRLAGNEQFF